Reported below is one TCR beta chain. Sequencing used immunoSEQ multiplex PCR; TCRdb keeps in-frame clones, though not all of them. The data hold approximately 50,000 clones, with approximately 79% observed a single time. Germline CDR1 reads MDHEN; CDR2 reads SYDVKM. Trimming pared 3 bases from V and 0 bases from J, leaving 12 bases between. This CDR3 has 16 residues. The record originates from a study of OX40 agonist ivuxolimab in advanced cancers. Here the sequenced sample was CD4+ or CD8+ T cells sorted from blood, taken in a trial of the OX40 agonist ivuxolimab. The chain couples TRBV28 to TRBJ2-1; maybe TRBD2 (5 bases). The receptor comes from an adult with an advanced solid tumor such as melanoma, head and neck, liver or kidney cancer. The CDR3 DNA is TGTGCCAGCAGTTTCGGGATGGGGAGCTCCTACAATGAGCAGTTCTTC. Translating gives CASSFGMGSSYNEQFF.